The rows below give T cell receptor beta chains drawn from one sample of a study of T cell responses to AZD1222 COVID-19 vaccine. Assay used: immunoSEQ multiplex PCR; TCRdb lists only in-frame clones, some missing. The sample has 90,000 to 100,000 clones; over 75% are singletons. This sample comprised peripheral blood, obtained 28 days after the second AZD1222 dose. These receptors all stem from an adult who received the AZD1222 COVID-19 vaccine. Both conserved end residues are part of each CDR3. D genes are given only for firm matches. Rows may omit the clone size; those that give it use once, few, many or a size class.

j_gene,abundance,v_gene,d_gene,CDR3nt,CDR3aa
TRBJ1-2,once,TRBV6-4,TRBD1,TGTGCCAGCAGTGGCCGGGACAGGGAAAAGTATGGCTACACCTTC,CASSGRDREKYGYTF
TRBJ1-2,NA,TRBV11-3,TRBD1,TGTGCCAGCAGCTTAGGGACAGGGCTGAATGGCTACACCTTC,CASSLGTGLNGYTF
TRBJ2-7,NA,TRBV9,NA,TGTGCCAGCAGCCCAGGGGGGGGCGAGCAGTACTTC,CASSPGGGEQYF
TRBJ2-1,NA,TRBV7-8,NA,TGTGCCAGCAGCTTAGTTCTTCCAAGCTCCTACAATGAGCAGTTCTTC,CASSLVLPSSYNEQFF
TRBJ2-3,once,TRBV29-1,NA,TGCAGCGTCCAACAGGGTCCAGATACGCAGTATTTT,CSVQQGPDTQYF
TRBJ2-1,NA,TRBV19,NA,TGTGCCAGTAGTATCACGGAGAGCTCCTACAATGAGCAGTTCTTC,CASSITESSYNEQFF
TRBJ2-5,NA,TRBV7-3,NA,TGTGCCAGCAGCTTAAACAGGGAAGAGACCCAGTACTTC,CASSLNREETQYF
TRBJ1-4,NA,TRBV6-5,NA,TGTGCCAGCAGTTACAGGGGATTAGCTAATGAAAAACTGTTTTTT,CASSYRGLANEKLFF
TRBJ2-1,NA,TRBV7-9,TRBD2,TGTGCCAGCAACGATTATAGCGGGGGCCCTTACAATGAGCAGTTCTTC,CASNDYSGGPYNEQFF
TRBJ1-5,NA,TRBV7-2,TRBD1,TGTGCCAGCAGCCCTAGACAGGGTGATCAGCCCCAGCATTTT,CASSPRQGDQPQHF
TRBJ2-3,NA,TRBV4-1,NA,TGCGCCAGCAGCCAAGAGGGGAGGAGCACAGATACGCAGTATTTT,CASSQEGRSTDTQYF
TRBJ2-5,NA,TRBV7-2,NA,TGTGCCAGCACCATGGGGGACTTTCAAGAGACCCAGTACTTC,CASTMGDFQETQYF
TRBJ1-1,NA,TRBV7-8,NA,TGTGCCACCCGGTGGGCGTCGGAAGCTTTCTTT,CATRWASEAFF
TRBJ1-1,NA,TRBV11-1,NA,TGTGCCAGCAGCGCAGGGTACCTGAACACTGAAGCTTTCTTT,CASSAGYLNTEAFF
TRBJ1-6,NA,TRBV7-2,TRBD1,TGTGCCAGCAGCTCTCGGGACAGGGTAAATTCACCCCTCCACTTT,CASSSRDRVNSPLHF
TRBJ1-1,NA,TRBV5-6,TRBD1,TGTGCCAGCAGCGTGACAGGGATGATGAACACTGAAGCTTTCTTT,CASSVTGMMNTEAFF
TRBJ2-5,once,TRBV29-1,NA,TGCAGCGTTGACGGAGCTTCTGAGACCCAGTACTTC,CSVDGASETQYF
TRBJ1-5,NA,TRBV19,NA,TGTGCCAGTAGTATATCTCCCTATAGCAATCAGCCCCAGCATTTT,CASSISPYSNQPQHF
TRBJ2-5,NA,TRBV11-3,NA,TGTGCCAGCAGCTTATCCCGTGGGGAGACCCAGTACTTC,CASSLSRGETQYF
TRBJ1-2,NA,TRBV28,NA,TGTGCCAGCAGTCCTAGGATGACAGGTTACTATGGCTACACCTTC,CASSPRMTGYYGYTF
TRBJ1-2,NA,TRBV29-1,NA,TGCAGCGTTGACACCACCCCAGGCCCGAGCGACTACTATGGCTACACCTTC,CSVDTTPGPSDYYGYTF
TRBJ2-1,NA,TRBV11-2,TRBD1,TGTGCCAGCAGCGCCTTGGGGGACAGGTACAATGAGCAGTTCTTC,CASSALGDRYNEQFF
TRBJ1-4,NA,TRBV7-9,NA,TGTGCCAGCACCTCATTAAACCAGGGAAATGAAAAACTGTTTTTT,CASTSLNQGNEKLFF
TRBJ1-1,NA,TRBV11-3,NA,TGTGCCAGCAGCTTAGGGGGACAGAACACTGAAGCTTTCTTT,CASSLGGQNTEAFF
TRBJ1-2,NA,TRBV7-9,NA,TGTGCCAGCAGCTTACAAGGGGCACATGGCTACACCTTC,CASSLQGAHGYTF
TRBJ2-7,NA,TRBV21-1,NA,TGTGCCAGCAGACAGACCCCGGGACTAGCGGCATACGAGCAGTACTTC,CASRQTPGLAAYEQYF
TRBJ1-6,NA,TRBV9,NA,TGTGCCAGCAGCGTAGGCCAGTATAATTCACCCCTCCACTTT,CASSVGQYNSPLHF
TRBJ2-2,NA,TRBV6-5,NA,TGTGCCAGCAGTTACTTACAGAACATTAACACCGGGGAGCTGTTTTTT,CASSYLQNINTGELFF
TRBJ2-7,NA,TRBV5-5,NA,TGTGCCAGCAGCCCGGCGAGAGGGCGCGGACTTTCTATCTACGAGCAGTACTTC,CASSPARGRGLSIYEQYF
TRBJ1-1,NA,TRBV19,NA,TGTGCCAGTAGTATCCCCACTGTTGCAGCTGTCACTGAAGCTTTCTTT,CASSIPTVAAVTEAFF
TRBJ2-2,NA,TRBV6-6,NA,TGTGCCAGCACCCGGGACACCGGGGAGCTGTTTTTT,CASTRDTGELFF
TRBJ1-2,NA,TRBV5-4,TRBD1,TGTGCCAGCAGCATTGGTCCGCCAGGGGGGGCGGGATATGGCTACACCTTC,CASSIGPPGGAGYGYTF
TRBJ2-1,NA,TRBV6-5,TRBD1,TGTGCCAGCAATCCGACAGGGGGCTCCTACAATGAGCAGTTCTTC,CASNPTGGSYNEQFF
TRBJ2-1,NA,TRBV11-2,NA,TGTGCCAGTACCACAGGCGGGCCCTACAATGAGCAGTTCTTC,CASTTGGPYNEQFF
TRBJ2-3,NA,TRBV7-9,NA,TGTGCCAGCAGCCCTCGGGTCAGTAGCACAGATACGCAGTATTTT,CASSPRVSSTDTQYF
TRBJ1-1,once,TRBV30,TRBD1,TGTGCCTGGAGTGGGGGACAGGGAGGGACTGAAGCTTTCTTT,CAWSGGQGGTEAFF
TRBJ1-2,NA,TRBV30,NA,TGTGCCTGGAGTCTTGTCGGATTCTATGGCTACACCTTC,CAWSLVGFYGYTF
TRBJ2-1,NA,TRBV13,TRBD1,TGTGCCAGCAGCCCCGGGACAGGGAGCTCCTACAATGAGCAGTTCTTC,CASSPGTGSSYNEQFF
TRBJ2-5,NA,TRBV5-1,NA,TGCGCCAGCAGCTCTGAAAACGGCCCGATGGAGACCCAGTACTTC,CASSSENGPMETQYF
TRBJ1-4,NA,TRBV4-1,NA,TGCGCCAGCAGCCAAGGACAGGCAGAGGGGAAGAAACTGTTTTTT,CASSQGQAEGKKLFF
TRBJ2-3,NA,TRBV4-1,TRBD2,TGCGCCAGCAGCCAAGAGGGGCTGCCGGGAGGGTTTCGGAGCACAGATACGCAGTATTTT,CASSQEGLPGGFRSTDTQYF
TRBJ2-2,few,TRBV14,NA,TGTGCCAGCAGCCTCCGTTGGGCTAGCCTTAACACCGGGGAGCTGTTTTTT,CASSLRWASLNTGELFF
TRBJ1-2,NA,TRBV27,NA,TGTGCCAGCAAGCAGGGCTTCCTTTATGGCTACACCTTC,CASKQGFLYGYTF
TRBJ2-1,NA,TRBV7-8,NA,TGTGCCAGCAGGACAGGGGTCCTAGCGGGGCCTTGGGAGCAGTTCTTC,CASRTGVLAGPWEQFF
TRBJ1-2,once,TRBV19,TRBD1,TGTGCCAGTAGTTCGCCAGGGGGCAGCGGCCTGGGGGGCTACACCTTC,CASSSPGGSGLGGYTF
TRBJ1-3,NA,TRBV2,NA,TGTGCCAGCAGTGAAACGGGGGTCGTCGGAAACACCATATATTTT,CASSETGVVGNTIYF